This TCR beta chain was sequenced in a study of post-analysis software for immune sequencing data. Study-wide context: In terms of disease course, relapsing-remitting, secondary progressive and progressive-relapsing multiple sclerosis were included.

The study, taken as a whole, reports: There were roughly 5 TRBV segments more frequent in patients than controls, and TRBV5-6, TRBV5-1 and TRBV20-1 were among them. Multiple sclerosis was associated with a significant reduction in normalized Chao1 diversity relative to controls.

Unique-molecular-identifier-tagged TCR beta cDNA libraries were used. TCRdb processed the PCR reads anew with MiXCR; each CDR3 protein has one entry. This sample yields 750,000 to 950,000 distinct CDR3 sequences, of which about 53% are seen a single time; 4% to 5.5% belongs to the top ten. V lost 0 bases to trimming and J lost 1 base, with 6 bases between them. Germline CDR1 is MRHNA and CDR2 is SNTAGT. The CDR3 spans 14 residues. This clonotype was seen at least ten times. Its antigen is not known. The chain links TRBV6-4 to TRBJ1-1, with no clear D. The origin of this receptor is a girl aged 5-17 years with multiple sclerosis. The sample consisted of blood. The CDR3 is CASSDSAENTEAFF. The CDR3 nucleotides are TGTGCCAGCAGTGACTCTGCGGAGAACACTGAAGCTTTCTTT.